The 18 T cell receptor beta chains listed next were all sequenced from one sample in a study of shared clonotypes between healthy human individuals. Naive CD8 cells lacked CD45RO and underwent positive selection for CCR7, leaving out terminally differentiated effector memory CD45RA+ cells. The data were produced by immunoSEQ multiplex PCR, yet TCRdb's version contains in-frame clones alone and is incomplete. The sample lists hundreds of thousands of clones; about 91% were seen once. The sample comprised naive CD8+ T cells sorted from blood. All receptors derive from a man aged 30 to 45 in good health.

The chain carries TRBV5-1 and TRBJ2-1; no reliable D call. The germline V and J ends were trimmed by 0 bases and 0 bases, with 4 bases remaining between them. Germline V lookup: CDR1 SGHRS, CDR2 YFSETQ. The CDR3 covers 14 residues. CDR3 coding DNA: TGCGCCAGCAGCTTGGCGGCCTCCTACAATGAGCAGTTCTTC. This encodes CASSLAASYNEQFF.

The rearrangement uses TRBV4-1 and TRBJ1-3; D perhaps matches TRBD1 (6 bases). This CDR3 comprises 17 residues. Trimming removed 0 bases at V and 8 bases at J, with 20 bases between. Germline V lookup: CDR1 MGHRA, CDR2 YSYEKL. The DNA of the CDR3 is TGCGCCAGCAGCCAAGATTCGGGGGGCCTATCCGGAGACACCATATATTTT. Translated: CASSQDSGGLSGDTIYF.

The chain is built from TRBV6-1 and TRBJ1-1, with a weak D call TRBD1 (5 bases). Germline CDR1 and CDR2: MNHNS and SASEGT. Trimming removed 1 base at V and 0 bases at J, with 9 bases between. CDR3 length equals 15 residues. CDR3 nucleotides: TGTGCCAGCAGTGAAGTAGGGGCACTGAACACTGAAGCTTTCTTT. It codes for CASSEVGALNTEAFF.

V gene TRBV4-1 combines with J gene TRBJ1-2, with D tentatively TRBD1 (6 bases). The length of the CDR3 is 16 residues. In germline, CDR1 is MGHRA, CDR2 YSYEKL. The V gene lost 0 bases and the J gene lost 1 base, with 12 bases spanning the gap. The CDR3 coding sequence is TGCGCCAGCAGCCAAGATTTTGGGACAAATAACTATGGCTACACCTTC. Protein: CASSQDFGTNNYGYTF.

The V call is TRBV2, the J call TRBJ2-5; 12 bases line up with TRBD2. Germline V gives CDR1 SNHLY, CDR2 FYNNEI. The CDR3 runs 16 residues. V was clipped by 7 bases and J by 4 bases; unmatched bases: 10. The CDR3 loop is CASKSRLAGELETQYF. The CDR3 DNA reads as TGTGCCAGCAAGAGCCGACTAGCGGGAGAACTAGAGACCCAGTACTTC.

A note on this clone: Other DNA sequences in the sample encode the same CDR3. The chain joins TRBV19 to TRBJ2-1; TRBD2 matches at 8 bases. V shed 6 bases, J shed 6 bases, and the junction held 7 bases outside the gene matches. The CDR3 contains 14 residues. The germline CDR1 and CDR2 sequences are LNHDA and SQIVND (reference sequence). CDR3 coding DNA: TGTGCCAGTAGCCTCGGACTAGCATTCAATGAGCAGTTCTTC. Translation: CASSLGLAFNEQFF. Full variable domain (remainder filled in from reference TRBV19 and TRBJ2-1): DGGITQSPKYLFRKEGQNVTLSCEQNLNHDAMYWYRQDPGQGLRLIYYSQIVNDFQKGDIAEGYSVSREKKESFPLTVTSAQKNPTAFYLCASSLGLAFNEQFFGPGTRLTVL.

V and J are TRBV6-6 and TRBJ2-7; 9 bases are shared with TRBD1. The length of the CDR3 is 14 residues. V lost 7 bases to trimming and J lost 7 bases; unmatched junction nucleotides: 11. The germline gives CDR1 MNHNY, CDR2 SVGAGI (reference sequence). Written as DNA, the CDR3 is TGTGCCAGCACAAACTCGGGACAGGGAGGAGAGCAGTACTTC. Translation gives CASTNSGQGGEQYF.

Only a few counts were recorded for this clone. V and J are TRBV5-8 and TRBJ2-2; D remains ambiguous. This CDR3 has 13 residues. Trimming removed 3 bases from V and 4 bases from J, with 7 bases in between. The germline V gene has CDR1 SGHTS and CDR2 YDEGEE. CDR3 sequence: CASSWTLTGELFF. The CDR3 DNA is TGTGCCAGCAGCTGGACCCTCACCGGGGAGCTGTTTTTT.

The V gene is TRBV7-9, the J gene TRBJ2-5; 10 bases fit TRBD1. CDR1 is SEHNR, CDR2 FQNEAQ, per germline (reference sequence). Unmatched junction bases numbered 10, after V lost 2 bases and J lost 4 bases. This CDR3 comprises 17 residues. The CDR3 loop reads CASSLNPTTGGTETQYF. In DNA form, the CDR3 reads TGTGCCAGCAGCTTAAACCCCACGACAGGGGGCACAGAGACCCAGTACTTC.

This clone was recorded a few times. V gene TRBV9 combines with J gene TRBJ2-7, with a possible D match to TRBD2 (7 bases). CDR1 and CDR2 from the germline V gene are SGDLS and YYNGEE. The CDR3 consists of 15 residues. Trimming shortened V by 0 bases and J by 4 bases, and 14 bases separated the two germline ends. CDR3 protein: CASSVGGGAEYEQYF. DNA of the CDR3: TGTGCCAGCAGCGTAGGGGGGGGCGCCGAGTACGAGCAGTACTTC.

The V call is TRBV9, the J call TRBJ2-1; TRBD1 aligns across 10 bases. The CDR3 has 16 amino acids. CDR1 is SGDLS and CDR2 is YYNGEE in the germline V gene. V was pared by 0 bases and J by 4 bases, with 4 bases of the junction left unmatched. CDR3 residues: CASSVARTGGYNEQFF. DNA of the CDR3: TGTGCCAGCAGCGTAGCTCGGACAGGGGGTTACAATGAGCAGTTCTTC.

The chain uses TRBV19 and TRBJ2-7; 9 positions agree with TRBD2. The ends lost 2 bases at V and 7 bases at J; junction bases unmatched: 18. The CDR3 is made up of 18 amino acids. Germline loops: CDR1 LNHDA, CDR2 SQIVND (reference sequence). The CDR3 DNA reads as TGTGCCAGTAGTATATCCACTCCTCCTAGCGGGGCTGGTGGAGAGCAGTACTTC. This sequence encodes CASSISTPPSGAGGEQYF.

This chain uses TRBV27 with TRBJ2-1; TRBD1 is a possible D gene (6 bases). The CDR3 extends over 13 amino acids. V lost 3 bases, J lost 7 bases, and 10 bases lay in between. CDR1 is MNHEY, CDR2 SMNVEV, per germline (reference sequence). The CDR3 is CASSFTQGNEQFF. The CDR3 coding sequence is TGTGCCAGCAGTTTCACGCAGGGGAATGAGCAGTTCTTC.

Remarks on this clone: Other DNA variants within this sample encode the same CDR3. The chain couples TRBV29-1 to TRBJ1-1; possible D gene TRBD1, 6 bases. Per the germline V gene, CDR1 is SQVTM and CDR2 is ANQGSEA. V lost 6 bases to trimming and J lost 0 bases, with 11 bases between them. The CDR3 runs to 13 residues. The CDR3 loop is CSVGDTMNTEAFF. CDR3 nucleotide sequence: TGCAGCGTGGGGGACACTATGAACACTGAAGCTTTCTTT.

This clone came up a few times. The chain is built from TRBV27 and TRBJ2-4; tentatively, D is TRBD1 (5 bases). CDR3 size: 13 residues. Germline CDR1 is MNHEY and CDR2 is SMNVEV (reference sequence). V was trimmed by 4 bases and J by 1 base, leaving 5 bases between them. The CDR3 loop is CASSWGAKNIQYF. The CDR3 DNA follows: TGTGCCAGCAGTTGGGGCGCCAAAAACATTCAGTACTTC.

V is TRBV29-1 and J is TRBJ2-7; D unclear. V was cut by 3 bases and J by 3 bases, with 12 bases left in between. Germline CDR1 is SQVTM and CDR2 is ANQGSEA. The CDR3 runs to 13 residues. CDR3 amino acids: CSVDDGHSYEQYF. For the CDR3, the DNA is TGCAGCGTTGATGACGGGCACAGCTACGAGCAGTACTTC.

The rearrangement uses TRBV30 and TRBJ2-7; D ambiguous. The CDR3 loop spans 11 amino acids. Germline V gene sequence: CDR1 GTSNPN, CDR2 SVGIG (reference sequence). Trimming cost V 4 bases and J 3 bases, with 7 bases left between them. The CDR3 loop is CAWTQNYEQYF. In nucleotides, the CDR3 is TGTGCCTGGACCCAGAACTACGAGCAGTACTTC.

This chain's CDR3 is CASSTILWEVAKNIQYF. The CDR3 DNA reads TGTGCCAGCAGCACTATACTCTGGGAAGTAGCCAAAAACATTCAGTACTTC. This chain connects TRBV28 to TRBJ2-4; D remains unclear. CDR1 and CDR2 (germline): MDHEN, SYDVKM. The CDR3 runs to 17 residues. The V end lost 6 bases, the J end lost 0 bases, and 18 bases lay between the germline ends.